This T cell receptor (beta chain) stems from a study of T-cell reconstitution after alpha-beta-depleted transplantation in children. CDR3 size: 15 residues. V was shortened by 0 bases and J by 2 bases, with 11 bases between the two germline ends. From germline, CDR1 is LGHNA and CDR2 YSLEER. TCRbeta library construction was performed incorporating unique molecular identifiers. TCRdb processed the PCR reads anew with MiXCR; each CDR3 protein has one entry. The sample lists 440,000 or so distinct CDR3 sequences, 11% occurring once. This receptor was identified in a human donor who donated a stem cell graft to a child with acute myeloid leukemia. The chain joins TRBV4-3 to TRBJ2-7, with D hard to call. Sample: PBMCs from the stem cell graft donor, taken from the stem cell graft. CDR3 sequence reads: CASSQEASVAYEQYF. Here the CDR3 DNA reads TGCGCCAGCAGCCAAGAGGCCTCCGTGGCCTACGAGCAGTACTTC.